Presented here are 16 T cell receptor beta chains from one specimen sequenced in a study of blood T cell repertoires in COVID-19. TCRdb keeps only in-frame clones here, not all; method: immunoSEQ multiplex PCR. The sample holds roughly 170,000 clones, 75% to 80% seen once. The sample comprised peripheral blood. The receptors shown here come from a woman in her 70s with acute or convalescent COVID-19.

The chain uses TRBV18 and TRBJ1-3; 7 bases agree with TRBD1. Germline loops: CDR1 KGHSH, CDR2 LQKENI. Trimming at V came to 5 bases and at J to 3 bases, leaving 4 bases not matched to a gene. The CDR3 is 14 residues long. CDR3 amino acids: CASSDRDSGNTIYF. The CDR3 DNA sequence: TGTGCCAGCTCAGACCGGGACAGTGGAAACACCATATATTTT.

The chain is built from TRBV7-9 and TRBJ2-1; 13 nucleotides align to TRBD2. J lost 8 bases, V lost 5 bases, and 12 bases had no gene match. The CDR3 is 17 amino acids. Germline V gives CDR1 SEHNR, CDR2 FQNEAQ (reference sequence). CDR3 DNA sequence: TGTGCCAGCAGCGATACTAGCGGGAGGGCCGAGCGGGATGAGCAGTTCTTC. This gives the protein CASSDTSGRAERDEQFF.

The chain joins TRBV7-8 to TRBJ2-1; perhaps TRBD2 as D (6 bases). Germline V gives CDR1 SGHVS, CDR2 FQNEAQ. Trimming pared 5 bases from V and 7 bases from J, leaving 21 bases between. The CDR3 loop spans 16 amino acids. CDR3 nucleotide sequence: TGTGCCAGCAGCCCACGAATATTGGGGAGGATGAATGAGCAGTTCTTC. Translated: CASSPRILGRMNEQFF.

This rearrangement joins TRBV12-5 to TRBJ2-1; 12 nucleotides match TRBD2. V lost 2 bases and J lost 0; bases outside the gene matches: 14. CDR3 length: 21 amino acids. Germline CDR1 LGHNT, CDR2 FRNRAP. The CDR3: CASGLSRRLAGGPSSYNEQFF. CDR3 nucleotide sequence: TGTGCTAGTGGTTTGTCCCGCCGGCTAGCGGGAGGGCCAAGCTCCTACAATGAGCAGTTCTTC.

The V call is TRBV29-1, the J call TRBJ1-1; 10 bases match TRBD1. The CDR3 loop spans 13 amino acids. CDR1 is SQVTM and CDR2 is ANQGSEA in the germline V gene. V dropped 1 base and J dropped 4; count of bases not matched to a gene: 0. The CDR3 here is CSVEGTGGTEAFF. CDR3 coding DNA: TGCAGCGTTGAAGGGACAGGGGGCACTGAAGCTTTCTTT.

The chain is built from TRBV18 and TRBJ1-5, with D perhaps matching TRBD1 (5 bases). CDR1 KGHSH and CDR2 LQKENI come from the germline V gene. Trimming shortened V by 3 bases and J by 5 bases, and 11 bases separated the two germline ends. The CDR3 covers 14 residues. The CDR3 DNA follows: TGTGCCAGCTCACCTTCGACGGGGGATCAGCCCCAGCATTTT. This codes for CASSPSTGDQPQHF.

V gene TRBV28 combines with J gene TRBJ1-4; the D gene is possibly TRBD1 (5 bases). This CDR3 region has 16 residues. With 7 bases removed from V and 5 bases from J, the gap between germline ends came to 20 bases. Germline V gene sequence: CDR1 MDHEN, CDR2 SYDVKM. CDR3 residues: CASTKSAGGRNEKLFF. Here the CDR3 DNA reads TGTGCCAGCACTAAATCCGCCGGGGGACGAAATGAAAAACTGTTTTTT.

The rearrangement uses TRBV6-1 and TRBJ2-5; 12 nucleotides line up with TRBD2. J was trimmed by 7 bases and V by 4 bases; bases with no gene match: 16. Per germline, CDR1 MNHNS and CDR2 SASEGT. There are 18 residues in the CDR3. Here the CDR3 DNA reads TGTGCCAGCAGTGGTCTTTCCGGGACTAGCGGGCTAGGGGGGACCCAGTACTTC. It is translated as CASSGLSGTSGLGGTQYF.

The V call is TRBV2, the J call TRBJ2-7; D is unresolved. The CDR3 loop spans 14 amino acids. V was shortened by 5 bases and J by 1 base, with 12 bases between the two germline ends. CDR1 and CDR2 (germline): SNHLY, FYNNEI. This chain's CDR3 is CASSNSFGSYEQYF. The DNA for the CDR3 is TGTGCCAGCAGTAATTCGTTCGGGTCCTACGAGCAGTACTTC.

The chain recombines TRBV6-2 or TRBV6-3 with TRBJ2-7, with D unresolved. Trimming pared 5 bases from V and 2 bases from J, leaving 10 bases between. This CDR3 spans 13 amino acids. Germline V CDR1 and CDR2: MNHEY, SVGEGT. CDR3 bases: TGTGCCAGCAGTGCGATCCTCACCTACGAGCAGTACTTC. It specifies CASSAILTYEQYF.

A note on this clone: Germline is not matched at one junction end, which may reflect a read error. CDR3 DNA sequence: TGCGCCAGCAGCTTCTCCGATAATTCACCCCTCCACTTT. It codes for CASSFSDNSPLHF. The V and J genes are TRBV5-1 and TRBJ1-6; D is ambiguous. CDR1 and CDR2 from the germline V gene are SGHRS and YFSETQ. This CDR3 has 13 residues.

This chain uses TRBV9 with TRBJ2-2; D gene uncertain. Germline V gene sequence: CDR1 SGDLS, CDR2 YYNGEE. This CDR3 has 13 amino acids. Trimming took off 2 bases at V and 5 bases at J, with 7 bases between the two ends. The CDR3 DNA reads as TGTGCCAGCAGCGTCTTAACAACCGGGGAGCTGTTTTTT. Translated: CASSVLTTGELFF.

The V and J genes are TRBV2 and TRBJ1-1, with D possibly matching TRBD1 (5 bases). Trimming took 7 bases from V and 10 from J, leaving 19 bases between them. The CDR3 sequence is 13 residues long. Looked up from germline, CDR1 is SNHLY and CDR2 is FYNNEI. In nucleotides, the CDR3 is TGTGCCAGCAACGCGTTGGAGGGGTTAGGAGCTTTCTTT. Amino acid sequence: CASNALEGLGAFF.

The gene calls are TRBV29-1 and TRBJ2-1, with 11 positions matching TRBD2. Unmatched junction bases numbered 12, after V lost 6 bases and J lost 8 bases. Germline CDR1 is SQVTM and CDR2 is ANQGSEA. The length of the CDR3 is 15 residues. The CDR3 region is CSVLTSGSLVDEQFF. CDR3 nucleotides: TGCAGCGTCTTAACTAGCGGGAGTCTTGTAGATGAGCAGTTCTTC.

This clone was detected once. This chain connects TRBV4-2 to TRBJ2-1, with 7 bases aligning to TRBD2. The CDR3 consists of 16 residues. In germline, CDR1 is LGHNA, CDR2 YNFKEQ. V trimming: 1 base; J trimming: 6 bases; junction bases outside the gene matches: 9. CDR3 DNA: TGTGCCAGCAGCCAAGGAGGGAGGGCCCAGGGCAATGAGCAGTTCTTC. Its protein product is CASSQGGRAQGNEQFF.

The genes are TRBV27 and TRBJ2-1; 9 nucleotides align to TRBD2. V trimming: 5 bases; J trimming: 8 bases; junction bases outside the gene matches: 10. Germline CDR1 MNHEY, CDR2 SMNVEV (reference sequence). The CDR3 is 15 amino acids. The CDR3 coding sequence is TGTGCCAGCAGTCCCGCCGGGGCGGGAGGGTATGAGCAGTTCTTC. It specifies CASSPAGAGGYEQFF.